Included here is one T cell receptor beta chain sequence, with context. The target antigen is unknown. The CDR3 has 15 amino acids. J lost 9 bases, V lost 5 bases, and 10 bases had no gene match. CDR1 and CDR2 from the germline V gene are LNHDA and SQIVND (reference sequence). Produced via immunoSEQ multiplex PCR; TCRdb's table is partial and in-frame only. The repertoire holds fewer than 3,500 clones, with approximately 20% as singletons. The data are from a study of sequential checkpoint blockade in melanoma. Study-level background: After both sequences, patients received maintenance nivolumab. More than 20 patients had matched tumor biopsies before treatment and at week 13 after nivolumab or ipilimumab alone.

Study-wide results and caveats: Patients with week-13 increases in T-cell fraction and clonality benefited about 30 times more often.

As to treatment: randomized to nivolumab then ipilimumab (arm A) or the reverse (arm B). The V and J genes are TRBV19 and TRBJ1-6; 7 positions agree with TRBD1. This receptor was identified in a human donor with melanoma. The sample was tumor tissue (inferred from file names), taken from a patient given nivolumab and ipilimumab in sequence. CDR3 coding DNA: TGTGCCAGTAGTGCTGAGGACAGGATCCTTTCACCCCTCCACTTT. This gives the protein CASSAEDRILSPLHF. Full variable domain (remainder filled in from reference TRBV19 and TRBJ1-6): DGGITQSPKYLFRKEGQNVTLSCEQNLNHDAMYWYRQDPGQGLRLIYYSQIVNDFQKGDIAEGYSVSREKKESFPLTVTSAQKNPTAFYLCASSAEDRILSPLHFGNGTRLTVT.